This T cell receptor (beta chain) derives from a study of blood T cells in healthy people across ages (dated by TCRdb to between 2014 and 2016). The study in broad terms: In model experiments, template switching captured about one uniquely barcoded TCR beta cDNA molecule for every two T cells. The study measured age-related changes in TCR beta repertoire diversity using deep sequencing normalized with unique cDNA molecular identifiers. The donors were split into four age groups: young (average about 16 years), middle-aged (around 37), aged (about 62) and long-lived (roughly 88). To avoid experimental bias, donors of different ages were randomly spread across the sequencing lanes. The study analyzed two additional independent replicas of 1 million unique cDNA reads from the same blood draw for two donors, one aged 18 to 30 and one aged 80 or older.

The roughly 37 donors, aged roughly 6 to 95 years, were systemically healthy Caucasian individuals from Russia. Each donor gave 8 to 10 milliliters of peripheral blood, collected into EDTA-treated Vacutainer tubes. Ficoll-Paque density-gradient centrifugation was used to isolate PBMCs, with at least 6.5 million per sample. Trizol reagent was used to extract total RNA from PBMCs, with at least 6 micrograms per sample. For every donor, an aliquot of PBMCs went through flow cytometry to measure the percentages of naive CD45RAhigh/CD27high T cells. This clonotype was counted at least ten times. Which antigen it targets is not known. No base quality information exists; no much larger clone differs at one position. Overall study results and their limits: Compared with the aged group, the long-lived group had more naive CD4+ T cells, fewer expanded clones and increased TCR diversity, suggesting age selection. As age increased, observed TCR beta diversity per million T cells dropped in a roughly linear way, and a significant reduction was already evident by age about 40. Bulk unsorted PBMC profiling prevented conclusive comparison of naive and antigen-experienced compartments. Because the CMV infection status of the donors was unknown, age-related changes in expanded clonotypes may potentially have been confounded. Estimates of total diversity based on one million sequenced T cells were regarded as lower bounds and as underestimates. There was a strong correlation between observed TCR beta diversity and the percentage of naive T cells measured by flow cytometry.

Library construction relied on 5' RACE. The sequencer listed for this sample is Illumina HiSeq 2500. A second PCR of about 7 to 12 cycles was run with a J-beta primer mix and a sample-barcoded 5' primer. A unique molecular identifier was introduced onto each TCR beta cDNA molecule by a template-switch 5' adaptor carrying 12 random nucleotides. Each sample yielded at least 3 million CDR3-containing paired-end reads. All of the RNA was converted into first-strand cDNA using the Mint cDNA synthesis kit, with a TRBC-specific oligonucleotide serving as the primer. After uracil-DNA glycosylase treatment, a first 18-cycle PCR used universal primers M1SS and BC2_uni_R on all cDNA. Regarding the original processing steps: Each sample was normalized by randomly selecting 1 million high-quality reads, each carrying a distinct molecular identifier. Instead of being binned into consensus sequences, reads with shared molecular identifiers were discarded. MiTCR, with a Q25 quality threshold and the strictest error-elimination algorithm, was used for CDR3 identification, clonotype clustering and error correction. A nonparametric unseen species model with Euler transformation was used to estimate a lower bound on total TCR beta diversity. TCRdb handled the public reads itself, with Q25 trimming in fastp and clone calling in MiXCR, and kept productive beta chains. For every CDR3 protein sequence, its rows merge into one entry that carries the most common genes and DNA. In this record, the V and J calls reflect TCRdb's handling and not the investigators' own analysis. The sample table holds about 700,000 distinct CDR3 sequences, of which around 32% were seen once. Of the sample, 15% is held by the ten largest clones.

The source of this sequence is an elderly woman in good health. Donor details come from another sample of the same person, matched by shared clones. The material sequenced was blood.

CDR3 reads: CASSITGTGAYEQYF. The base sequence is TGTGCCAGTAGCATTACCGGGACAGGGGCCTACGAGCAGTACTTC. This sequence uses TRBV19 and TRBJ2-7; the central 10 bases match TRBD1. As encoded in the germline V gene (reference sequence), CDR1 is LNHDA while CDR2 is SQIVND. Reading from cysteine to phenylalanine, the CDR3 counts 15 amino acids. The entry retains the CDR3 DNA only, 45 bases that are in frame from base 1. At the junction V is shortened by 6 bases and J by 2 bases; bases outside the gene matches: 7.